The present entry profiles one T cell receptor beta chain with its context. Sequencing was performed with immunoSEQ multiplex PCR; in TCRdb, only in-frame clones are kept and a portion is missing. The sample lists about 160,000 clones; roughly nine tenths were seen once. The data are from a study of blood T cell repertoires in COVID-19. The origin of this receptor is a man between 18 and 29 years old with COVID-19, enrolled during active disease. The sample consisted of peripheral blood.

The CDR3 sequence: CASSLGQRLAGETQYF. In DNA form, the CDR3 reads TGTGCCAGCAGCTTGGGACAAAGACTAGCGGGAGAGACCCAGTACTTC. The rearrangement joins TRBV5-4 to TRBJ2-5; 10 positions agree with TRBD2. The CDR3 is 16 amino acids. Per the germline V gene, CDR1 is SGHNT and CDR2 is YYREEE (reference sequence). The J segment lost 4 bases and the V segment lost 0 bases, leaving 6 bases of the junction unmatched.